Below are 9 T cell receptor beta chains sequenced from a single sample in a study of breast tumors, draining lymph nodes, adjacent tissues. Axillary draining lymph nodes of breast cancer patients supplied the node samples. TCRdb reprocessed the multiplex PCR reads with MiXCR, giving one entry per CDR3 protein. The sample comprises fewer than 85,000 distinct CDR3 sequences, about 21% of which are singletons, and 2.4% rests with the top ten. The sample was axillary lymph node tissue. Source of these receptors: a female donor with breast cancer. Some clones in this sample may be carry-over from other donors' samples.

The chain employs TRBV20-1 and TRBJ2-4; 9 bases map to TRBD2. Trimming at V came to 0 bases and at J to 13 bases, leaving 7 bases not matched to a gene. The germline V gene has CDR1 DFQATT and CDR2 SNEGSKA (reference sequence). CDR3 length: 13 residues. Here the CDR3 reads CSARDSVAGVQYF. As DNA, the CDR3 is TGCAGTGCTAGAGATAGTGTAGCGGGAGTACAGTACTTC.

In its sample, this clonotype was seen many times. The CDR3 nucleotides are TGCAGTGCTGTAGACTGGCGCCTTGCCTACAATGAGCAGTTCTTC. Translated, it gives CSAVDWRLAYNEQFF. The V call is TRBV20-1, the J call TRBJ2-1, with D uncertain. CDR3 length: 15 residues. V was clipped by 5 bases and J by 2 bases, with 16 bases between them. In germline, CDR1 is DFQATT, CDR2 SNEGSKA (reference sequence).

This clonotype was seen at least ten times. The chain links TRBV4-3 to TRBJ1-4; TRBD1 agrees at 8 bases. This CDR3 spans 15 amino acids. From germline, CDR1 is LGHNA and CDR2 YSLEER. V shed 1 base, J shed 8 bases, and the junction held 6 bases outside the gene matches. The DNA of the CDR3 is TGCGCCAGCAGCCAAGGACAGGGGTTACGAGAAAAACTGTTTTTT. Residues: CASSQGQGLREKLFF.

To note about this clonotype: A much larger clonotype is one base distant, so this may be a read error. The V gene is TRBV5-1, the J gene TRBJ2-5; 7 bases are shared with TRBD1. The germline gives CDR1 SGHRS, CDR2 YFSETQ. This CDR3 spans 15 amino acids. The CDR3 sequence is CASSLRQGSSETQHF. CDR3 in DNA: TGCGCCAGCAGCCTCAGACAGGGATCCTCAGAGACCCAGCACTTC.

Only a few counts were recorded for this clonotype. The chain has TRBV28 and TRBJ2-7; the D is unclear. The V gene's germline CDR1 is MDHEN and CDR2 SYDVKM. V shed 5 bases and J shed 0 bases, with 11 bases lying between them. The CDR3 runs 14 residues. CDR3 DNA sequence: TGTGCCAGCAGTCCCCTACCGAGCTCCTACGAGCAGTACTTC. Amino acids: CASSPLPSSYEQYF.

Notes on this clonotype: Because it lacks the conserved phenylalanine or tryptophan at the end, this CDR3 is likely a read error. The chain couples TRBV6-6 to TRBJ2-2; 7 positions agree with TRBD2. The CDR3 is made up of 19 amino acids. Germline values: CDR1 MNHNY, CDR2 SVGAGI (reference sequence). V lost 6 bases and J lost 1; bases outside the gene matches: 17. Written as DNA, the CDR3 is TGTGCCAGCAGGACTAGACACGAGGGAGGGCCTAAGAACACCGGGGAGCTGTTTGTT. Translated, it gives CASRTRHEGGPKNTGELFV.

This clonotype appeared many times. CDR3 in DNA: TGTGCCAGCAGAAGCACAGATACGCAGTATTTT. Translating gives CASRSTDTQYF. J is TRBJ2-3 and V is TRBV5-6; D ambiguous. The CDR3 extends over 11 amino acids. The V gene's germline CDR1 is SGHDT and CDR2 YYEEEE. V shed 5 bases and J shed 0 bases, with 1 base lying between them.

This clonotype occurred many times. This chain links TRBV19 with TRBJ2-7; D ambiguous. CDR1 and CDR2 from the germline V gene are LNHDA and SQIVND (reference sequence). The CDR3 has 10 amino acids. Trimming took 8 bases from V and 6 from J, leaving 8 bases between them. The CDR3 spells CASLPLEQYF. CDR3 in DNA: TGTGCCAGTCTTCCCCTCGAGCAGTACTTC.

About this clonotype itself: A much larger clone is a single base away; this may be a read error. V and J are TRBV4-1 and TRBJ2-1; 12 bases are shared with TRBD2. The V gene's germline CDR1 is MGHRA and CDR2 YSYEKL. The CDR3 spans 16 residues. V lost 8 bases to trimming and J lost 2 bases; unmatched junction nucleotides: 7. The CDR3 nucleotides read TGCGCCAGCCACCACCTAGCGGGAGGGCCCTACAATGAGCAGTTCTTC. Amino acid sequence: CASHHLAGGPYNEQFF.